This T cell receptor beta chain was captured in a study of liver allograft versus peripheral blood T cells. Study-level background: The study compared liver allograft T cell receptor repertoires against peripheral blood repertoires of liver transplant recipients.

TCRdb itself ran the reads through MiXCR, one entry per CDR3 protein. The repertoire holds more than 2,500 distinct CDR3 sequences, with around 16% as singletons. The CDR3 has 14 amino acids. With 5 bases clipped from V and 6 bases from J, the junction kept 7 bases outside the gene matches. Germline CDR1 reads MNHEY; CDR2 reads SMNVEV (reference sequence). The TCR was taken from a human patient who had a liver transplant. Some T cells may trace back to the graft donor. V usage is TRBV27 and J usage is TRBJ1-1, with TRBD1 matching 9 bases. The CDR3 nucleotides read TGTGCCAGCAGTGCGCCCGGGACAGGGCCTGAAGCTTTCTTT. As protein: CASSAPGTGPEAFF.